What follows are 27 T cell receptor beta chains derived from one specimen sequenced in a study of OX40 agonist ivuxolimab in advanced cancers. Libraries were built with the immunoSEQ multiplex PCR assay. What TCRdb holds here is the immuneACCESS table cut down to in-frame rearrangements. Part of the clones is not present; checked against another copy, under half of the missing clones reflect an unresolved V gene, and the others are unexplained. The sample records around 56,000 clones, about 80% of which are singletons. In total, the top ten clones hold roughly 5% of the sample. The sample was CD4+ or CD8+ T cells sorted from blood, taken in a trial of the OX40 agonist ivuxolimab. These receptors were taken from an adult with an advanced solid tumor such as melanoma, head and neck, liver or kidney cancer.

CDR3 sequence (DNA): TGTGCCAGCAGTCAACTAGCGGGGGGTGGGGCAGATACGCAGTATTTT. Translating gives CASSQLAGGGADTQYF. The chain has TRBV2 and TRBJ2-3; 12 nucleotides agree with TRBD2. Trimming took 5 bases from V and 4 from J; bases not matched to a gene: 7. Germline CDR1 SNHLY, CDR2 FYNNEI. This CDR3 is built from 16 residues.

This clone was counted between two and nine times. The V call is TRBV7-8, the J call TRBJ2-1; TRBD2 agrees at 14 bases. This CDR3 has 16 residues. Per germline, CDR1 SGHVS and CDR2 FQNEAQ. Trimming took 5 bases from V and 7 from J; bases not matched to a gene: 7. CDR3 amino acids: CASSPSGTSGRNEQFF. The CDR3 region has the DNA TGTGCCAGCAGCCCATCCGGGACTAGCGGGAGAAATGAGCAGTTCTTC.

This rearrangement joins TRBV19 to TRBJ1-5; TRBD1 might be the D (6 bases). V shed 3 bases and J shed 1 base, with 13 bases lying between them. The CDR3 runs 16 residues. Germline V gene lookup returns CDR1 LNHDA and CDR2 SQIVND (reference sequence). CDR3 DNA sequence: TGTGCCAGTAGTATTTTTGGGACATACAGCAATCAGCCCCAGCATTTT. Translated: CASSIFGTYSNQPQHF.

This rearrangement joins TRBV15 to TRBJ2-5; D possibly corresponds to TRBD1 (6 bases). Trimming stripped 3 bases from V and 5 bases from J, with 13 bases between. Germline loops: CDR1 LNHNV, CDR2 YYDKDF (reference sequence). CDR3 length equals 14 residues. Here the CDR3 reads CATSSQGQGETQYF. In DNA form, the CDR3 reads TGTGCCACCAGCAGTCAGGGGCAGGGGGAGACCCAGTACTTC.

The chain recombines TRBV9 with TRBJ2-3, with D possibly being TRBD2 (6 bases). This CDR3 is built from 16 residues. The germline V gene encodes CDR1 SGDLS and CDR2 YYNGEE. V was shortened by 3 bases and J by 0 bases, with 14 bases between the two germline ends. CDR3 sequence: CASSAGTGSSTDTQYF. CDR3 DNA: TGTGCCAGCAGCGCCGGGACTGGCTCTAGCACAGATACGCAGTATTTT.

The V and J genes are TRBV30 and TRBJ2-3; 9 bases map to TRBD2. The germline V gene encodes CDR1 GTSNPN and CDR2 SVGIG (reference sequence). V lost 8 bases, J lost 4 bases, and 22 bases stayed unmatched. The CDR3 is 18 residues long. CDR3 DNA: TGTGCCACAGTGGGGGCTAGCGGGACACCCCAGGGCCCAGATACGCAGTATTTT. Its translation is CATVGASGTPQGPDTQYF. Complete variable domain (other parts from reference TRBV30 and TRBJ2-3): SQTIHQWPATLVQPVGSPLSLECTVEGTSNPNLYWYRQAAGRGLQLLFYSVGIGQISSEVPQNLSASRPQDRQFILSSKKLLLSDSGFYLCATVGASGTPQGPDTQYFGPGTRLTVL.

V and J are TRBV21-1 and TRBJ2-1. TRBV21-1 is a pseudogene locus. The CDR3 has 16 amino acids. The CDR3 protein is CASSKKGIIRNNEQFF. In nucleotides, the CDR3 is TGTGCCAGCAGCAAAAAGGGAATAATCCGAAACAATGAGCAGTTCTTC.

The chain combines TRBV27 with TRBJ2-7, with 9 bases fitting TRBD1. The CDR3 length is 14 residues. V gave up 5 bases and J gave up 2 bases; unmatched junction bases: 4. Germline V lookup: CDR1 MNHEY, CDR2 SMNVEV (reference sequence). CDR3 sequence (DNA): TGTGCCAGCAGTCCCAGGGACAGGGCCTACGAGCAGTACTTC. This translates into CASSPRDRAYEQYF.

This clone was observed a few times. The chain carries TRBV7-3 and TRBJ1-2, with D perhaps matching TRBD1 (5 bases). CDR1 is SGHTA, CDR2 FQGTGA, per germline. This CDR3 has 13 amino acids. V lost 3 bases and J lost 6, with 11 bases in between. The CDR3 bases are TGTGCCAGCAGCTTCTCGGGGGGTAATGGCTACACCTTC. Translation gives CASSFSGGNGYTF.

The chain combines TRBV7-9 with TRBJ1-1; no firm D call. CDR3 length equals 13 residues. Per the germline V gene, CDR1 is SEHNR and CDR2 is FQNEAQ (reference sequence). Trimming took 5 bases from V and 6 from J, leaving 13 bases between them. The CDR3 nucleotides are TGTGCCAGCAGCCCCCCCTCCCCCTCTGAAGCTTTCTTT. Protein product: CASSPPSPSEAFF.

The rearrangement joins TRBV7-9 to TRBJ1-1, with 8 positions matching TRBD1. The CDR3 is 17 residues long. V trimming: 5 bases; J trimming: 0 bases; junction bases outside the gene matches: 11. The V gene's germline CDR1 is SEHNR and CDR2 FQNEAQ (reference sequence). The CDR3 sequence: CASSKDRGWTMNTEAFF. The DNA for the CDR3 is TGTGCCAGCAGCAAAGACAGGGGTTGGACTATGAACACTGAAGCTTTCTTT.

CDR3 region: CASSPAAAAYGTGELFF. The CDR3 bases are TGTGCCAGCTCACCGGCGGCGGCCGCCTATGGCACCGGGGAGCTGTTTTTT. The genes are TRBV18 and TRBJ2-2; no clear D. Germline V lookup: CDR1 KGHSH, CDR2 LQKENI. The CDR3 extends over 17 amino acids. The V end was cut by 3 bases, the J end by 4 bases, with 18 bases between. Variable domain in full (rest from reference TRBV18 and TRBJ2-2): NAGVMQNPRHLVRRRGQEARLRCSPMKGHSHVYWYRQLPEEGLKFMVYLQKENIIDESGMPKERFSAEFPKEGPSILRIQQVVRGDSAAYFCASSPAAAAYGTGELFFGEGSRLTVL.

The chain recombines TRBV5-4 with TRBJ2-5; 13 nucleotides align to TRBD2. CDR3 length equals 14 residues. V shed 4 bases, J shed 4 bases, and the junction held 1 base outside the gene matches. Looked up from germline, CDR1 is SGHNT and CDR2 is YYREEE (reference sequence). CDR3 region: CASSGTSGVETQYF. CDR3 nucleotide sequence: TGTGCCAGCAGCGGGACTAGCGGGGTAGAGACCCAGTACTTC.

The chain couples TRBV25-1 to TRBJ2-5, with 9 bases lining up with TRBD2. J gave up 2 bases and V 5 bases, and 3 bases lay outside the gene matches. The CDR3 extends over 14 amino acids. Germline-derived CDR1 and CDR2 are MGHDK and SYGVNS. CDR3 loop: CASSLTSGQETQYF. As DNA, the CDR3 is TGTGCCAGCAGTCTCACTAGCGGGCAAGAGACCCAGTACTTC.

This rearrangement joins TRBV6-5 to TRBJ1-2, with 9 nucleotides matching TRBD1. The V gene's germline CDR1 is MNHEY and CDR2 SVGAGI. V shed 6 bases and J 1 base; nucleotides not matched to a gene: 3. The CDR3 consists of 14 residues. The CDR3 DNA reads TGTGCCAGCAGACCGGGACAGGGTAACTATGGCTACACCTTC. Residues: CASRPGQGNYGYTF.

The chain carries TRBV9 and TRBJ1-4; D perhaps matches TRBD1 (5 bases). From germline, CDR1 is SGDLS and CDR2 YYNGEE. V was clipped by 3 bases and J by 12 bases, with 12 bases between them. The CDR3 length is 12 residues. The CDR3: CASSDGGGELFF. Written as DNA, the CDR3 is TGTGCCAGCAGCGACGGGGGAGGGGAACTGTTTTTT.

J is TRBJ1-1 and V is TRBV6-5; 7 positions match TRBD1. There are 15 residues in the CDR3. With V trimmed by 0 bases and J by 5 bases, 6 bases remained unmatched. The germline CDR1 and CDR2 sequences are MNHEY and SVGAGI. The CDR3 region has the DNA TGTGCCAGCAGTTACTCCGACAGGGTCGGGACTGAAGCTTTCTTT. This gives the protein CASSYSDRVGTEAFF.

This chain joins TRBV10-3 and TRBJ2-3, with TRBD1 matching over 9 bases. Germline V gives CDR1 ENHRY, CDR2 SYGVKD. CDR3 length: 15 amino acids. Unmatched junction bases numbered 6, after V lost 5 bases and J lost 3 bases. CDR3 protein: CAISPGQGGTDTQYF. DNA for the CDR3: TGTGCCATCAGTCCGGGACAGGGAGGAACAGATACGCAGTATTTT.

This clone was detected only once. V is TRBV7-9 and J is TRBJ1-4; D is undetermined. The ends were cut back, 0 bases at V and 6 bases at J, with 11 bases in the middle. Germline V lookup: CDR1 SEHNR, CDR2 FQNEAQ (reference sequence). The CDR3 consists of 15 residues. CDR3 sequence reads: CASSLAGRHDEKLFF. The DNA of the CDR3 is TGTGCCAGCAGCTTAGCGGGTAGACATGATGAAAAACTGTTTTTT.

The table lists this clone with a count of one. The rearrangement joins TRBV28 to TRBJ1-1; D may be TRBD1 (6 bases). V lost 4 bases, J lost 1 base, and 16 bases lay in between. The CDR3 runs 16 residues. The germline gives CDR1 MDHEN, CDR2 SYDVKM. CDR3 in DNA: TGTGCCAGCAGTTCCCCGGCCGGGACACCGAACACTGAAGCTTTCTTT. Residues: CASSSPAGTPNTEAFF.

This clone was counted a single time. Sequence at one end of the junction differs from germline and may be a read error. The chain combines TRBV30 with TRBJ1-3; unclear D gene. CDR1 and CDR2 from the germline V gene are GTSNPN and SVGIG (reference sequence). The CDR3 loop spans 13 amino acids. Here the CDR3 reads CAWSAGEGNTTYF. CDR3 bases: TGTGCCTGGAGTGCTGGGGAGGGAAACACCACATATTTT. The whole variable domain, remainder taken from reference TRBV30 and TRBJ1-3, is SQTIHQWPATLVQPVGSPLSLECTVEGTSNPNLYWYRQAAGRGLQLLFYSVGIGQISSEVPQNLSASRPQDRQFILSSKKLLLSDSGFYLCAWSAGEGNTTYFGEGSWLTVV.

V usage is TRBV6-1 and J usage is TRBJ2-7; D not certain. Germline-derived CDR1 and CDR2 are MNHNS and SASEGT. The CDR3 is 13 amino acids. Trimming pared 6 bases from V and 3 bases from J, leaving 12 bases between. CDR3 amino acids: CASRSPGGYEQYF. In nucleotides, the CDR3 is TGTGCCAGCAGGTCTCCTGGTGGCTACGAGCAGTACTTC.

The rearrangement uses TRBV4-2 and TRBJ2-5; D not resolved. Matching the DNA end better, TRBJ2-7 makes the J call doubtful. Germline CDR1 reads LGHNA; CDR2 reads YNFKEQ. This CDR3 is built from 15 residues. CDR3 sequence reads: CASSPFQSSSYEQYF. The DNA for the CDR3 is TGTGCCAGCAGCCCCTTCCAGAGTAGCTCCTACGAGCAGTACTTC.

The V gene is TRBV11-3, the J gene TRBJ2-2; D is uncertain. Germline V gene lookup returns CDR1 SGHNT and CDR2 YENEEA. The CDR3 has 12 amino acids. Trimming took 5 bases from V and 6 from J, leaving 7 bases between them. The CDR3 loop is CASSQRAGELFF. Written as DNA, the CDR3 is TGTGCCAGCAGCCAGCGAGCCGGGGAGCTGTTTTTT.

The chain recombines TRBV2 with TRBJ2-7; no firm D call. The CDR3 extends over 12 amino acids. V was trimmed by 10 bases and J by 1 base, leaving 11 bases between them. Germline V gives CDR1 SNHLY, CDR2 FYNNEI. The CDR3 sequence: CATSVGSYEQYF. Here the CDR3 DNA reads TGTGCCACCTCGGTTGGGTCCTACGAGCAGTACTTC. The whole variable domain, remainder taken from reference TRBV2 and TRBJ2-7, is EPEVTQTPSHQVTQMGQEVILRCVPISNHLYFYWYRQILGQKVEFLVSFYNNEISEKSEIFDDQFSVERPDGSNFTLKIRSTKLEDSAMYFCATSVGSYEQYFGPGTRLTVT.

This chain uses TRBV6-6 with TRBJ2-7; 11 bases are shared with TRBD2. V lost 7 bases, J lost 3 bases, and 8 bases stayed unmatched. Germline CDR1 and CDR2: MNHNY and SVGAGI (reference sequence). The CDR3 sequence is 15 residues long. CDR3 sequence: CASTLGLAGFYEQYF. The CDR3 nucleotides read TGTGCCAGCACTCTAGGACTAGCGGGCTTCTACGAGCAGTACTTC.

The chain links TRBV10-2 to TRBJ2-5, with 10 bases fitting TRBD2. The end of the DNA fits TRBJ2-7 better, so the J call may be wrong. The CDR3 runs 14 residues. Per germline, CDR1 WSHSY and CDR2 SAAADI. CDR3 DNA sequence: TGCGCCAGCAAACCCAGCGGGGGGGCCTACGAGCAGTACTTC. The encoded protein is CASKPSGGAYEQYF.